The 5 T cell receptor beta chains listed next were all sequenced from one sample in a study of shared clonotypes between healthy human individuals. The assay was immunoSEQ multiplex PCR, and TCRdb's table has in-frame clones only and misses some. This table has 2 million to 2.5 million clones, less than 95% appearing once. Sequencing was carried out using naive CD4+ T cells from PBMCs. Subset of the sample: CD45RA+ positively selected. All receptors come from a man between 18 and 29 years old in good health. Some clones in this sample may be carry-over from other donors' samples.

This sequence joins TRBV27 and TRBJ2-1; no reliable D call. V lost 2 bases and J 4 bases, leaving 12 bases between the germline ends. The CDR3 totals 15 residues. Germline CDR1 and CDR2: MNHEY and SMNVEV (reference sequence). DNA of the CDR3: TGTGCCAGCAGTTTAATGGGCTGGTCTTACAATGAGCAGTTCTTC. This encodes CASSLMGWSYNEQFF.

This clone turned up a few times. V gene TRBV2 combines with J gene TRBJ2-5, with a possible D match to TRBD1 (5 bases). This CDR3 has 13 residues. The germline V gene has CDR1 SNHLY and CDR2 FYNNEI. Trimming removed 4 bases at V and 1 base at J, with 7 bases between. CDR3 DNA sequence: TGTGCCAGCAGTGCAGGGATCCAAGAGACCCAGTACTTC. Translating it yields CASSAGIQETQYF.

V gene TRBV27 combines with J gene TRBJ2-7; perhaps TRBD2 as D (6 bases). Deletions cut 0 bases from V and 0 bases from J, with 9 bases between. Germline CDR1 reads MNHEY; CDR2 reads SMNVEV (reference sequence). The CDR3 is 15 amino acids. CDR3 DNA sequence: TGTGCCAGCAGTTTATCACGGGGGAGCTCCTACGAGCAGTACTTC. This sequence encodes CASSLSRGSSYEQYF.

This clone appeared once. This chain connects TRBV27 to TRBJ1-5, with D perhaps matching TRBD1 (5 bases). The CDR3 contains 15 residues. Germline CDR1 reads MNHEY; CDR2 reads SMNVEV (reference sequence). Trimming stripped 1 base from V and 2 bases from J, with 9 bases between. The CDR3 region is CASSLYPGGNQPQHF. CDR3 nucleotide sequence: TGTGCCAGCAGTTTATACCCGGGGGGCAATCAGCCCCAGCATTTT.

This chain connects TRBV7-9 to TRBJ1-2, with 7 bases matching TRBD1. The germline gives CDR1 SEHNR, CDR2 FQNEAQ (reference sequence). Unmatched junction bases numbered 6, after V lost 3 bases and J lost 8 bases. This CDR3 comprises 13 residues. CDR3: CASSLTGSWGYTF. The DNA for the CDR3 is TGTGCCAGCAGCTTGACAGGGTCCTGGGGCTACACCTTC.